The T cell receptor (beta chain) under discussion was sequenced for a study of metastatic and nonmetastatic thyroid tumors. Study overall: Repertoires from malignant and benign thyroid patients were compared across blood and tumor or nodule tissue.

The entire patient cohort was treatment-naive prior to thyroid surgery. This clone was recorded many times. V lost 1 base and J lost 0, with 13 bases in between. Germline V gives CDR1 SGHDT, CDR2 YYEEEE. The CDR3 is 16 amino acids. Through MiXCR, TCRdb re-clonotyped the PCR reads. The table includes about 33,000 clones, 15% to 20% detected once. The TCR sequence derives from a male donor with papillary thyroid cancer or a benign thyroid nodule (not recorded which). Some clones in this sample may be carry-over from other donors' samples. Sequencing was carried out using blood. The chain uses TRBV5-6 and TRBJ1-1; possible D gene TRBD1, 5 bases. The CDR3 DNA sequence: TGTGCCAGCAGCTTGAGTGCAGGACAAATGAACACTGAAGCTTTCTTT. Its translation is CASSLSAGQMNTEAFF.